This paragraph reports one TCR beta chain. The data were taken from a study of T-cell memory formation after mild COVID-19. The germline V gene encodes CDR1 SNHLY and CDR2 FYNNEI. The CDR3 is made up of 13 amino acids. V was shortened by 6 bases and J by 2 bases, with 8 bases between the two germline ends. One entry per CDR3 protein, called by TCRdb with MiXCR from the 5' RACE reads. The sample contains 300,000 to 400,000 distinct CDR3 sequences, roughly 15% of which appear only once. Sequencing was performed on PBMCs or a T cell subset sorted from them (not recorded which). The rearrangement joins TRBV2 to TRBJ1-5; a weak D match, TRBD1 (5 bases). This TCR was recovered from a man aged 18 to 30 who had mild COVID-19 (a few samples of this study predate the infection). Cell type and time point are not known. The CDR3 sequence is CASRRDGNQPQHF. In DNA, the CDR3 is TGTGCCAGCAGGCGGGACGGCAATCAGCCCCAGCATTTT.